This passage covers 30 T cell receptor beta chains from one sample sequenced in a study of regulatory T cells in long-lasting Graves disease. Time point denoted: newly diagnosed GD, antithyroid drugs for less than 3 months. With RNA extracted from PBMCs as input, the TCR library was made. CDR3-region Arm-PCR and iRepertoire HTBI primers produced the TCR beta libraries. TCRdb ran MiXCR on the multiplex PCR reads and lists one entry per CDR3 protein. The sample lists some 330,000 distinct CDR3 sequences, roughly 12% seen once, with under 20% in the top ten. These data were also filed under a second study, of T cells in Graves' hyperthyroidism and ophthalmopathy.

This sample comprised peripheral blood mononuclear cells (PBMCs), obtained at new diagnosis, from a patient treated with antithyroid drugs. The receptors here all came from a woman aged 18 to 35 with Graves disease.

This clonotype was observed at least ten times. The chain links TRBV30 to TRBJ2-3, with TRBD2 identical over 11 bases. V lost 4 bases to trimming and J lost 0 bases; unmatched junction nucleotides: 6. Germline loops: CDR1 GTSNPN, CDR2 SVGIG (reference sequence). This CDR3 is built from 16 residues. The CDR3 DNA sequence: TGTGCCTGGACCCTCGGGACTAGCGGAAGCACAGATACGCAGTATTTT. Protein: CAWTLGTSGSTDTQYF.

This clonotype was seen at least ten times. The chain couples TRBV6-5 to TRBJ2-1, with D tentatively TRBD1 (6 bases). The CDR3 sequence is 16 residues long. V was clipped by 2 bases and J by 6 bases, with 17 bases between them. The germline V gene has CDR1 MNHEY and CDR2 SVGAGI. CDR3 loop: CASSYIRLEGGNEQFF. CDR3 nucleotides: TGTGCCAGCAGTTACATTAGGCTGGAAGGGGGCAATGAGCAGTTCTTC.

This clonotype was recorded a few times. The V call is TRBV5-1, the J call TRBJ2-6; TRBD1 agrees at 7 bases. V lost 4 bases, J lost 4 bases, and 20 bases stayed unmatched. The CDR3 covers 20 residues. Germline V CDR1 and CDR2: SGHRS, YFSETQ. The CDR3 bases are TGCGCCAGCAGCCTCTACCCCCCCGGGACAGTTCCCTCGGGGGCCAACGTCCTGACTTTC. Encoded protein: CASSLYPPGTVPSGANVLTF.

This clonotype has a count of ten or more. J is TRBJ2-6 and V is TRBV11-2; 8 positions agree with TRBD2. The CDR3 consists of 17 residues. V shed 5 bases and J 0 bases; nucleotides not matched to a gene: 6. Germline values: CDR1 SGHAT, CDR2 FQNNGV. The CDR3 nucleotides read TGTGCCAGCAGCCAACTAGCGGACTCCTCTGGGGCCAACGTCCTGACTTTC. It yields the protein CASSQLADSSGANVLTF.

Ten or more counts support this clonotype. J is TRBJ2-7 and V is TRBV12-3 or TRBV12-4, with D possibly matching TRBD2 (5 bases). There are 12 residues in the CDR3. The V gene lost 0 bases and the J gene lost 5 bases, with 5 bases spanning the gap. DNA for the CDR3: TGTGCCAGCAGTTTAGCGGGAGACGAGCAGTACTTC. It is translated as CASSLAGDEQYF.

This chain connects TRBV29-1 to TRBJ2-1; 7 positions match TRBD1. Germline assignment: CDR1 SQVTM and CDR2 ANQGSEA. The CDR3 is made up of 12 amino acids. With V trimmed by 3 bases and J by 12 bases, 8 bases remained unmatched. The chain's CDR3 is CSVDGRGLGQFF. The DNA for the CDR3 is TGCAGCGTTGATGGTAGGGGGCTGGGGCAGTTCTTC.

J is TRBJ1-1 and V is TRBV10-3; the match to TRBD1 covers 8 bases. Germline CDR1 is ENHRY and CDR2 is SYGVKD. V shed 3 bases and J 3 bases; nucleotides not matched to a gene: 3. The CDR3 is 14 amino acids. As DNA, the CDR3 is TGTGCCATCAGTGAAACAGGGGGGTACACTGAAGCTTTCTTT. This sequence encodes CAISETGGYTEAFF.

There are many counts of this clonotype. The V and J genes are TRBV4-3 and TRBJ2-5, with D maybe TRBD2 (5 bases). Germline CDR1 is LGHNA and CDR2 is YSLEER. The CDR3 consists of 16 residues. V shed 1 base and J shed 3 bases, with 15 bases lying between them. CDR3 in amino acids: CASSQGFRGQKETQYF. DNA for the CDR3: TGCGCCAGCAGCCAAGGTTTCCGCGGGCAAAAAGAGACCCAGTACTTC.

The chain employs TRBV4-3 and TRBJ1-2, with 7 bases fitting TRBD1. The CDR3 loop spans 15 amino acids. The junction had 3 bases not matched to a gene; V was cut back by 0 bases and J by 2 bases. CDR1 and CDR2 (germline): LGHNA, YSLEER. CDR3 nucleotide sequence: TGCGCCAGCAGCCAAGATGGGACAGCCAACTATGGCTACACCTTC. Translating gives CASSQDGTANYGYTF.

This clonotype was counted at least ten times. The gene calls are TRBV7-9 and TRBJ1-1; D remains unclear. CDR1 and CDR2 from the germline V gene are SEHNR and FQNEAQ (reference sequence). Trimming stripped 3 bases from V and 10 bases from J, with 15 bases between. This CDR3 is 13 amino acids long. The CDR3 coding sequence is TGTGCCAGCAGCTTGGCGCTGTCCGTTGCAGCTTTCTTT. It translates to CASSLALSVAAFF.

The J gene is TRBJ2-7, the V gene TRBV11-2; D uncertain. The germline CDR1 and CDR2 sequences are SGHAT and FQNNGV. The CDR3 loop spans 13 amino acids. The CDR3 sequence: CASSLGVFYGQYV. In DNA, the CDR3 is TGTGCCAGCAGCTTAGGAGTTTTCTACGGGCAGTACGTC.

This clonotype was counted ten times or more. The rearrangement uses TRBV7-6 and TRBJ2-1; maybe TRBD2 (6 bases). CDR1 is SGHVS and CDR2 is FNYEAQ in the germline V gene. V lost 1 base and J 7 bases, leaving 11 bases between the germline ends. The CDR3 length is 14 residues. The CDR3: CASSLVGSRNEQFF. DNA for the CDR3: TGTGCCAGCAGCTTAGTCGGGAGTCGTAATGAGCAGTTCTTC.

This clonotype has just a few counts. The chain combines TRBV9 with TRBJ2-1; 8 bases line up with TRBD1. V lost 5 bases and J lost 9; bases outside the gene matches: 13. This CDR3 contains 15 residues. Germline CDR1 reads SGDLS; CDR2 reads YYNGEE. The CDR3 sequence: CASSDDRGSWSEQFF. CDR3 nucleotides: TGTGCCAGCAGTGACGACAGGGGCTCCTGGAGTGAGCAGTTCTTC.

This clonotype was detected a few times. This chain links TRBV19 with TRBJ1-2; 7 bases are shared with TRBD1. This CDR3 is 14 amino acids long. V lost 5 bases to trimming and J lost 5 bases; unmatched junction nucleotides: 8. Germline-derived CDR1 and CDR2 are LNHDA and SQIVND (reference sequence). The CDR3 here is CASSVGTVRYGYTF. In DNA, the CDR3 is TGTGCCAGTAGTGTTGGGACAGTACGATATGGCTACACCTTC.

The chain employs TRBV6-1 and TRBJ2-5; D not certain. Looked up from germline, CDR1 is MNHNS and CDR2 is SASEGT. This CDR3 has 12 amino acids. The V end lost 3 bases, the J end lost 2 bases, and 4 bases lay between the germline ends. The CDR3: CASSEIQETQYF. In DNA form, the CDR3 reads TGTGCCAGCAGTGAGATACAAGAGACCCAGTACTTC.

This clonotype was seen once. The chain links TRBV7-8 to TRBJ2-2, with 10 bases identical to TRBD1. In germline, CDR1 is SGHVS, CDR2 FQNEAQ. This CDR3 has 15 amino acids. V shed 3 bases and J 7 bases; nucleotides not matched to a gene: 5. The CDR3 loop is CASSFQGQGIGELFF. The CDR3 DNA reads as TGTGCCAGCAGCTTCCAGGGACAGGGGATCGGGGAGCTGTTTTTT.

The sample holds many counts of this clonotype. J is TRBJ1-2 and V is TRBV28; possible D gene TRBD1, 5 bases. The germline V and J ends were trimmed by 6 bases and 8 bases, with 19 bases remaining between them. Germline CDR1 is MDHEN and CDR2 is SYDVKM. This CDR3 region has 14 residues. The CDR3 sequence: CASRPWPRREGYTF. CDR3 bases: TGTGCCAGCAGACCCTGGCCGCGCAGGGAGGGCTACACCTTC.

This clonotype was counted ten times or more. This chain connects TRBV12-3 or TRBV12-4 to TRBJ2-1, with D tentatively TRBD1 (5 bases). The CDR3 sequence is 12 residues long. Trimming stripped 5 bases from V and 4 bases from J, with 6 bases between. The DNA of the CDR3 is TGTGCCAGCAGTAAGGGGTACAATGAGCAGTTCTTC. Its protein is CASSKGYNEQFF.

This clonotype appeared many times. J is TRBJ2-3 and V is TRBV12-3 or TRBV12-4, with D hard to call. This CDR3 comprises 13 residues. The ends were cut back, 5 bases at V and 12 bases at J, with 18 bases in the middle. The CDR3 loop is CASSQTPYHPQYF. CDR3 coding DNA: TGTGCCAGCAGTCAAACCCCTTACCACCCCCAGTATTTT.

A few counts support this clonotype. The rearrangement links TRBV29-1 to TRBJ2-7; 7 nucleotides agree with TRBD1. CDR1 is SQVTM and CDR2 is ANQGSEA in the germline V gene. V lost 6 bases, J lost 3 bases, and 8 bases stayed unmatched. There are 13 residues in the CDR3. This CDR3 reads CSVGTGDNYEQYF. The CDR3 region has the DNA TGCAGCGTCGGTACAGGGGACAACTACGAGCAGTACTTC.

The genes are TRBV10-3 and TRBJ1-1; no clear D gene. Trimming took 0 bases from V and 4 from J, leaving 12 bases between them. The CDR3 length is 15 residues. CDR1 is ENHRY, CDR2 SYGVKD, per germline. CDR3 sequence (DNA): TGTGCCATCAGTGAGTCCGCTTCACGAGGCACTGAAGCTTTCTTT. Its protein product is CAISESASRGTEAFF.

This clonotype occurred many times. This CDR3 is CASSLLTRSSYEQYF. The CDR3 DNA reads as TGTGCCAGCAGTTTATTGACTAGAAGCTCCTACGAGCAGTACTTC. This chain connects TRBV28 to TRBJ2-7; a possible D gene is TRBD2 (6 bases). The CDR3 is 15 amino acids. Looked up from germline, CDR1 is MDHEN and CDR2 is SYDVKM. V lost 1 base and J lost 0, with 10 bases in between.

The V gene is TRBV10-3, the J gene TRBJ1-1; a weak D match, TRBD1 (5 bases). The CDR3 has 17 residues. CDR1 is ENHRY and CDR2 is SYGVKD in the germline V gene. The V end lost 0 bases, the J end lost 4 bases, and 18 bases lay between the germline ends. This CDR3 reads CAISESTDRIWGTEAFF. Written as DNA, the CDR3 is TGTGCCATCAGTGAGTCGACAGATAGGATATGGGGCACTGAAGCTTTCTTT.

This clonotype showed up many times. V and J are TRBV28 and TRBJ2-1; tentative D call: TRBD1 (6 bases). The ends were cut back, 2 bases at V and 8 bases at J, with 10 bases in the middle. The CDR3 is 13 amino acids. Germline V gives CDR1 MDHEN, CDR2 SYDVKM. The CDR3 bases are TGTGCCAGCAGTTTACCCACAGGGTATGAGCAGTTCTTC. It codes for CASSLPTGYEQFF.

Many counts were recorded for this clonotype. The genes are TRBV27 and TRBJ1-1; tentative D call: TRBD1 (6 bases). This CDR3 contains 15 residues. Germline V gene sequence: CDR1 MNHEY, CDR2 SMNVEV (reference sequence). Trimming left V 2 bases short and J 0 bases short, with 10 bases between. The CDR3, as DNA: TGTGCCAGCAGTTTAGACAGGTTGATGAACACTGAAGCTTTCTTT. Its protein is CASSLDRLMNTEAFF.

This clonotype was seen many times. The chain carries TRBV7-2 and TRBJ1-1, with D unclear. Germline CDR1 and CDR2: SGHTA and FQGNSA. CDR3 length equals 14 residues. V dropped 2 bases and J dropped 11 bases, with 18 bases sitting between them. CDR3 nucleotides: TGTGCCAGCAGCTTAAATAATTGGGTGTCGGACGCTTTCTTT. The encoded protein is CASSLNNWVSDAFF.

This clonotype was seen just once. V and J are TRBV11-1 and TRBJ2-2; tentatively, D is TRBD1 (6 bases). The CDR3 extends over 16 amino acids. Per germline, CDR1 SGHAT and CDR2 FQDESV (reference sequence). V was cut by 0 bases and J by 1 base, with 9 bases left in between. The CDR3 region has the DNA TGTGCCAGCAGCTTAGCGGGGGCTCTGAACACCGGGGAGCTGTTTTTT. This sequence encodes CASSLAGALNTGELFF.

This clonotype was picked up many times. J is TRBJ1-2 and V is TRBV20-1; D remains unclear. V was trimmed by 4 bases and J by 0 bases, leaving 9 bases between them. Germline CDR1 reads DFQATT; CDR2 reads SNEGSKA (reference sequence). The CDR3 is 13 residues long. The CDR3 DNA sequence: TGCAGTGCTACCGACATTTCTAACTATGGCTACACCTTC. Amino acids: CSATDISNYGYTF.

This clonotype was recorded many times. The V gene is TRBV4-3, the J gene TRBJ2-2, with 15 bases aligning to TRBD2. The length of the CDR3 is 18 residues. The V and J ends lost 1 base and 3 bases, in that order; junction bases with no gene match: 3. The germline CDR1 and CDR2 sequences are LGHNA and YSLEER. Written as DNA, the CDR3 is TGCGCCAGCAGCCAAGGGACTAGCGGGGGGGTTGACACCGGGGAGCTGTTTTTT. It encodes CASSQGTSGGVDTGELFF.

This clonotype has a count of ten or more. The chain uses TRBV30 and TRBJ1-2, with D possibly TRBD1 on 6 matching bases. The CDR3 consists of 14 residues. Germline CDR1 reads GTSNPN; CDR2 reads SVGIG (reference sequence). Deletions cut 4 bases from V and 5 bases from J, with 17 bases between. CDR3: CAWTKDSLEYGYTF. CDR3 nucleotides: TGTGCCTGGACCAAGGACAGTCTAGAATATGGCTACACCTTC.